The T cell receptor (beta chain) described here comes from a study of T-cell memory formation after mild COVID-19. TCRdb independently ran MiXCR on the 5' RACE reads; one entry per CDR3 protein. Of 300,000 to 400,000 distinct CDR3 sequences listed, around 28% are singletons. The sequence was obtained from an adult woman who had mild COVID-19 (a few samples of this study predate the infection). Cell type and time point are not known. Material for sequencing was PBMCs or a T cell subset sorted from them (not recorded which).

The CDR3 region is CASSTARSGANVLTF. The CDR3 nucleotides are TGTGCCAGCAGTACAGCCCGCTCTGGGGCCAACGTCCTGACTTTC. V is TRBV6-2 or TRBV6-3 and J is TRBJ2-6, with no clear D. Trimming took 5 bases from V and 0 from J, leaving 8 bases between them. The CDR3 is 15 amino acids. Germline loops: CDR1 MNHEY, CDR2 SVGEGT.